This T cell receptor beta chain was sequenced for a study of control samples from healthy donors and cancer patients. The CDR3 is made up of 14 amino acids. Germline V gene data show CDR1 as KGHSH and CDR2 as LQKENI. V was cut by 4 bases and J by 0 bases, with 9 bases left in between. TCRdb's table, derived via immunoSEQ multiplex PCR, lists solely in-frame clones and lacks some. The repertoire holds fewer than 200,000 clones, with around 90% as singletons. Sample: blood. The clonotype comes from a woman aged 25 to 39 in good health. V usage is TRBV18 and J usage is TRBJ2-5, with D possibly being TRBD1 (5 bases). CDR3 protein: CASSLTEYQETQYF. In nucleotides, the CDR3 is TGTGCCAGCTCACTGACAGAGTACCAAGAGACCCAGTACTTC.